Shown below are 2 T cell receptor beta chains from a single sample sequenced in a study of cytomegalovirus exposure and HLA in healthy donors. Researchers ran the PCR with 60 Vbeta and 13 Jbeta primers. Profiled with immunoSEQ multiplex PCR; TCRdb holds only in-frame clones, not every one. The sample carries under 250,000 clones, around 77% recorded once. The material sequenced was PBMCs. These receptors came from a woman aged 25 to 39 in good health and CMV-seronegative.

The chain carries TRBV19 and TRBJ1-5, with 7 nucleotides matching TRBD1. V gave up 5 bases and J gave up 7 bases; unmatched junction bases: 8. This CDR3 spans 14 amino acids. Germline CDR1 LNHDA, CDR2 SQIVND (reference sequence). The CDR3 bases are TGTGCCAGTAGTCTTCGGACAGGTTTACAGCCCCAGCATTTT. Protein sequence: CASSLRTGLQPQHF.

The chain joins TRBV5-1 to TRBJ1-3, with D possibly being TRBD1 (5 bases). This CDR3 has 16 residues. The V gene lost 0 bases and the J gene lost 3 bases, with 13 bases spanning the gap. The germline CDR1 and CDR2 sequences are SGHRS and YFSETQ. CDR3 DNA sequence: TGCGCCAGCAGCTTGGCCGTAGGGCAGGGTGGAAACACCATATATTTT. The encoded protein is CASSLAVGQGGNTIYF.